The 25 T cell receptor beta chains in this list originate from one sample, sequenced in a study of shared clonotypes between healthy human individuals (dated by TCRdb to 2020 to 2021). CD8 naive samples were obtained by positive selection for CCR7 among CD45RO-negative cells, yielding a CD45RA+CCR7+ population from which TemRA cells were excluded. Library creation used the immunoSEQ multiplex PCR assay. The table was pulled from immuneACCESS by TCRdb, which kept in-frame rearrangements only. Such tables lose some clones; where checked, under half of the loss comes from unresolved V genes, and the rest has no known cause. The sample table holds roughly 590,000 clones, of which just under 97% were seen once. Of the sample, around 0.11% falls within the top ten clones. The specimen sequenced was naive CD8+ T cells sorted from blood. The sample's cell subset or site label is to be understood as: CD45RA+CCR7+. Source of these receptors: a woman younger than 45 in good health.

V usage is TRBV10-1 and J usage is TRBJ2-7; weak D call: TRBD1 (5 bases). Germline lookup yields CDR1 WNHNN and CDR2 SYGVQD (reference sequence). This CDR3 is built from 13 residues. V was trimmed by 2 bases and J by 3 bases, leaving 8 bases between them. The chain's CDR3 is CASSEADSYEQYF. CDR3 nucleotides: TGCGCCAGCAGTGAGGCCGACAGCTACGAGCAGTACTTC.

The J gene is TRBJ2-7, the V gene TRBV28, with D perhaps matching TRBD2 (5 bases). This CDR3 contains 12 residues. Trimming cost V 8 bases and J 3 bases, with 11 bases left between them. Germline V gene data show CDR1 as MDHEN and CDR2 as SYDVKM. In nucleotides, the CDR3 is TGTGCCAGCGAGGGTGGACTCTACGAGCAGTACTTC. Translated: CASEGGLYEQYF.

This clone is a singleton in its sample. The chain has TRBV19 and TRBJ2-2; 7 nucleotides agree with TRBD1. The CDR3 sequence is 16 residues long. CDR1 and CDR2 (germline): LNHDA, SQIVND (reference sequence). J was trimmed by 2 bases and V by 7 bases; bases with no gene match: 10. This chain's CDR3 is CASTPPGQRNTGELFF. CDR3 nucleotide sequence: TGTGCCAGTACCCCACCGGGACAGAGAAACACCGGGGAGCTGTTTTTT.

The genes are TRBV19 and TRBJ2-1, with 14 bases identical to TRBD2. Germline assignment: CDR1 LNHDA and CDR2 SQIVND (reference sequence). V shed 4 bases, J shed 5 bases, and the junction held 1 base outside the gene matches. The length of the CDR3 is 15 residues. The CDR3 nucleotides are TGTGCCAGTAGTAGGACTAGCGGGAGGAACAATGAGCAGTTCTTC. The encoded protein is CASSRTSGRNNEQFF.

The chain is built from TRBV7-2 and TRBJ2-7; TRBD2 aligns across 7 bases. The V and J ends lost 5 bases and 1 base, in that order; junction bases with no gene match: 8. This CDR3 region has 15 residues. CDR1 and CDR2 from the germline V gene are SGHTA and FQGNSA. CDR3 in DNA: TGTGCCAGCAGCACAGGACCGGGACTATCCTACGAGCAGTACTTC. Amino acid sequence: CASSTGPGLSYEQYF. The full variable domain, with the rest looked up from reference TRBV7-2 and TRBJ2-7, is GAGVSQSPSNKVTEKGKDVELRCDPISGHTALYWYRQSLGQGLEFLIYFQGNSAPDKSGLPSDRFSAERTGGSVSTLTIQRTQQEDSAVYLCASSTGPGLSYEQYFGPGTRLTVT.

The CDR3 bases are TGTGCCAGCAGCTTAGGGACTAGCGGGAGAGATGGCAAAAACATTCAGTACTTC. Protein: CASSLGTSGRDGKNIQYF. The rearrangement uses TRBV7-2 and TRBJ2-4; 13 bases align to TRBD2. V shed 1 base, J shed 3 bases, and the junction held 6 bases outside the gene matches. CDR3 length equals 18 residues. Germline CDR1 reads SGHTA; CDR2 reads FQGNSA.

J is TRBJ2-1 and V is TRBV28; the D is unclear. This CDR3 has 13 residues. Trimming pared 3 bases from V and 5 bases from J, leaving 8 bases between. From germline, CDR1 is MDHEN and CDR2 SYDVKM. The CDR3: CASSFRLNNEQFF. CDR3 bases: TGTGCCAGCAGTTTCCGACTCAACAATGAGCAGTTCTTC.

This sequence joins TRBV18 and TRBJ2-5, with 7 nucleotides matching TRBD1. V shed 3 bases, J shed 5 bases, and the junction held 9 bases outside the gene matches. This CDR3 spans 15 amino acids. CDR1 is KGHSH and CDR2 is LQKENI in the germline V gene. The CDR3 nucleotides are TGTGCCAGCTCACCGGGACAGAGCGGCGTGGAGACCCAGTACTTC. It encodes CASSPGQSGVETQYF.

In this sample, this clone turned up once. The chain combines TRBV27 with TRBJ2-2; TRBD2 aligns across 14 bases. CDR3 size: 16 residues. After removal of 4 bases from V and 6 bases from J, the junction contained 4 bases not matched to a gene. Looked up from germline, CDR1 is MNHEY and CDR2 is SMNVEV (reference sequence). The CDR3 sequence is CASSSRLAGGPGELFF. Written as DNA, the CDR3 is TGTGCCAGCAGTTCTAGACTAGCGGGAGGGCCCGGGGAGCTGTTTTTT.

In this sample, this clone turned up a few times. J is TRBJ1-5 and V is TRBV6-5, with D maybe TRBD1 (5 bases). In germline, CDR1 is MNHEY, CDR2 SVGAGI. The CDR3 runs to 15 residues. The ends were cut back, 4 bases at V and 2 bases at J, with 12 bases in the middle. The CDR3 DNA reads as TGTGCCAGCAGTTGGGCGGCGGGGCGCAATCAGCCCCAGCATTTT. Amino acids: CASSWAAGRNQPQHF.

The chain links TRBV25-1 to TRBJ1-2, with D tentatively TRBD1 (5 bases). The CDR3 totals 14 residues. The germline V gene encodes CDR1 MGHDK and CDR2 SYGVNS. Trimming pared 0 bases from V and 2 bases from J, leaving 7 bases between. This CDR3 reads CASSEYNRNYGYTF. Written as DNA, the CDR3 is TGTGCCAGCAGTGAATATAACAGGAACTATGGCTACACCTTC.

The rearrangement joins TRBV4-1 to TRBJ2-7; 7 bases fit TRBD1. There are 17 residues in the CDR3. In germline, CDR1 is MGHRA, CDR2 YSYEKL. The V gene end was trimmed by 0 bases and the J gene end by 0 bases; junction bases not matched to a gene: 8. The CDR3 DNA is TGCGCCAGCAGCCAAGAGGCCTTACAGGGGTCCTCCTACGAGCAGTACTTC. As protein: CASSQEALQGSSYEQYF.

J is TRBJ2-2 and V is TRBV28; TRBD2 aligns across 7 bases. CDR3 length equals 16 residues. Germline-derived CDR1 and CDR2 are MDHEN and SYDVKM. V trimming: 5 bases; J trimming: 0 bases; junction bases outside the gene matches: 6. Here the CDR3 DNA reads TGTGCCAGCAGTCTCTTAGCGGGCTCGAACACCGGGGAGCTGTTTTTT. Its translation: CASSLLAGSNTGELFF.

V is TRBV29-1 and J is TRBJ1-4, with a possible D match to TRBD1 (5 bases). Germline V gene sequence: CDR1 SQVTM, CDR2 ANQGSEA. CDR3 length: 13 amino acids. The germline V and J ends were trimmed by 4 bases and 8 bases, with 14 bases remaining between them. The CDR3 loop is CSVGIGVGEKLFF. CDR3 DNA sequence: TGCAGCGTTGGAATAGGGGTTGGCGAAAAACTGTTTTTT.

On this clone itself: The sample carries other DNA sequences with the same CDR3. The chain carries TRBV29-1 and TRBJ2-7, with 7 positions matching TRBD2. There are 13 residues in the CDR3. CDR1 is SQVTM, CDR2 ANQGSEA, per germline. V gave up 7 bases and J gave up 4 bases; unmatched junction bases: 10. The CDR3 region has the DNA TGCAGCGCCCGGACTAGTCAGACTTACGAGCAGTACTTC. As protein: CSARTSQTYEQYF.

The chain recombines TRBV4-1 with TRBJ2-5, with TRBD2 matching 8 bases. The CDR3 is made up of 15 amino acids. Germline assignment: CDR1 MGHRA and CDR2 YSYEKL. After removal of 1 base from V and 5 bases from J, the junction contained 6 bases not matched to a gene. CDR3 nucleotides: TGCGCCAGCAGCCAAGTACTAGCGGAAGGGGAGACCCAGTACTTC. Translation gives CASSQVLAEGETQYF.

As concerns this clone: This specimen includes other DNA sequences encoding the same CDR3. The chain uses TRBV29-1 and TRBJ2-7; tentative D call: TRBD1 (5 bases). The CDR3 spans 12 residues. V lost 1 base and J 2 bases, leaving 6 bases between the germline ends. CDR1 and CDR2 from the germline V gene are SQVTM and ANQGSEA. CDR3 DNA sequence: TGCAGCGTTGAAGCAGGGACCTACGAGCAGTACTTC. It translates to CSVEAGTYEQYF.

This sequence joins TRBV27 and TRBJ2-1; D uncertain. The CDR3 consists of 15 residues. The V end lost 5 bases, the J end lost 3 bases, and 14 bases lay between the germline ends. Germline V CDR1 and CDR2: MNHEY, SMNVEV (reference sequence). CDR3 DNA: TGTGCCAGCAGTGATAGAAAGAATCGCTACAATGAGCAGTTCTTC. Protein: CASSDRKNRYNEQFF.

The J gene is TRBJ2-7, the V gene TRBV2, with 15 positions matching TRBD2. Germline V gene data show CDR1 as SNHLY and CDR2 as FYNNEI. J was trimmed by 1 base and V by 6 bases; bases with no gene match: 10. This CDR3 comprises 18 residues. The DNA for the CDR3 is TGTGCCAGCAGCGGGGGACTAGCGGGAGGTCCGGGGTCCTACGAGCAGTACTTC. Protein sequence: CASSGGLAGGPGSYEQYF.

The chain uses TRBV6-5 and TRBJ2-1; TRBD1 might be the D (6 bases). CDR1 and CDR2 from the germline V gene are MNHEY and SVGAGI. The CDR3 loop spans 15 amino acids. Trimming removed 8 bases at V and 10 bases at J, with 24 bases between. The CDR3 reads CASRRYGVGRGEQFF. The CDR3 DNA sequence: TGTGCCAGCCGTCGGTATGGAGTTGGAAGGGGGGAGCAGTTCTTC.

The gene calls are TRBV6-5 and TRBJ2-5; 8 bases are a match to TRBD2. Germline lookup yields CDR1 MNHEY and CDR2 SVGAGI. Unmatched junction bases numbered 5, after V lost 1 base and J lost 4 bases. The CDR3 is made up of 15 amino acids. Written as DNA, the CDR3 is TGTGCCAGCAGTTACTGGCGGGGGGCAGGAGAGACCCAGTACTTC. It encodes CASSYWRGAGETQYF.

V is TRBV4-1 and J is TRBJ2-7; 10 bases are a match to TRBD2. Germline loops: CDR1 MGHRA, CDR2 YSYEKL. The CDR3 has 15 residues. V lost 1 base, J lost 7 bases, and 7 bases stayed unmatched. The CDR3 DNA reads TGCGCCAGCAGCCAAGTTGTCCTAGCGGGAGCTGAGCAGTACTTC. Translating gives CASSQVVLAGAEQYF.

The V and J genes are TRBV28 and TRBJ2-7; TRBD1 matches 7 bases. V shed 2 bases, J shed 4 bases, and the junction held 8 bases outside the gene matches. The CDR3 length is 15 residues. From germline, CDR1 is MDHEN and CDR2 SYDVKM. CDR3 sequence (DNA): TGTGCCAGCAGTTTAGAGCAGGGGGTTAGGTACGAGCAGTACTTC. Protein: CASSLEQGVRYEQYF.

The rearrangement joins TRBV27 to TRBJ2-3; D may be TRBD1 or TRBD2 (5 bases each). CDR1 and CDR2 (germline): MNHEY, SMNVEV (reference sequence). The CDR3 consists of 17 residues. With 11 bases removed from V and 2 bases from J, the gap between germline ends came to 26 bases. The CDR3 DNA follows: TGTGCCTCCCGCAGCCTCGGGGCAGGACACTCCACAGATACGCAGTATTTT. Amino acids: CASRSLGAGHSTDTQYF.

The chain links TRBV6-5 to TRBJ2-1; D is perhaps TRBD2 (6 bases). The V and J ends lost 5 bases and 9 bases respectively, with 17 bases between them. The germline V gene encodes CDR1 MNHEY and CDR2 SVGAGI. The CDR3 is made up of 14 amino acids. CDR3 in amino acids: CASSEKFLASEQFF. The CDR3 region has the DNA TGTGCCAGCAGTGAGAAATTCCTAGCGAGTGAGCAGTTCTTC.